This record concerns one T cell receptor beta chain sequence. This receptor's antigen is unknown. Qualities for individual bases were not recorded, and no much larger clone is one base off. Participants in the prospective study were aged roughly 18 to 100 years, lived in 20 to 25 United States geographic areas, and enrolled through a virtual design. Cohort assignment in the prospective study relied on participant-reported clinical history from a screening survey and a study questionnaire. In the prospective study, whole blood, serum and a nasopharyngeal or oropharyngeal swab were collected from each participant by mobile phlebotomists. Prospective study participants could optionally give additional blood draws and questionnaires over an approximately two-month period. Before DNA extraction, prospective study blood samples were shipped either frozen or at room temperature. V is pared back by 0 bases and J by 4 bases, with 10 bases lying between the germline termini. Based on the germline V gene, the CDR1 and CDR2 sequences are SGHRS and YFSETQ. The CDR3 has 14 amino acids, counting the end cysteine and phenylalanine. The CDR3 DNA has 42 bases and is translated from base 1.

The data derive from a study of blood T cell repertoires in COVID-19 (dated by TCRdb to 2020 to 2022). For the wider study: The collaborator samples originated in the United States, Italy and Spain and spanned the acute and convalescent phases of COVID-19. The material from the prospective study consisted of cDNA or gDNA derived from T cells, B-cell-depleted T cells, or PBMCs. The dataset comprised deeply sampled blood TCRbeta repertoires from subjects exposed to, actively infected with, or recovered from COVID-19. The repertoires were released in a freely available public database meant as a resource for research on the immune response to SARS-CoV-2. Samples were obtained from the ongoing ImmuneRACE study (first 160 participants) and from 1,000 to 1,500 subjects provided by 6 global collaborators. A de-identified subject ID, COVID-19 status, age in years and sex were almost always included in the sample metadata. Where available, HLA class I and class II types were taken from metadata supplied by the sample provider and were not determined by assay-based typing. What the authors observed across the whole study: The amount of clinical and demographic metadata varied by source and participant and was provided uncurated.

The immunoSEQ Assay, a bias-controlled multiplex PCR, was used to amplify TCRbeta CDR3 regions from genomic DNA. In the original analysis: Within the assay, amplification of reference gene primers was used to estimate how many nucleated cells each sample contained. Sequence reads were collapsed and filtered to measure the absolute abundance of every unique TCRbeta CDR3 rearrangement. Productive Simpson clonality was computed per sample as the square root of Simpson's diversity index over productive rearrangements. TCRdb limited this immuneACCESS table to in-frame rearrangements with V and J called. A share of clones is missing; checked studies link under half to unresolved V genes, and the rest is unexplained. V and J calls and clone size are given by that table; D and trimming were obtained from the DNA. The sample includes some 380,000 clones, with roughly 86% observed a single time. The top ten clonotypes cover about 2.1% of the sample.

Sequenced: PBMCs or T cells enriched from blood (not recorded which). The rearrangement combines TRBV5-1 with TRBJ1-2; the D gene is possibly TRBD1, with 6 bases matching. The clonotype comes from a woman between 40 and 50 years old with acute COVID-19. The bases are TGCGCCAGCAGCTTGGAGGGACATGTCTATGGCTACACCTTC. This gives the protein CASSLEGHVYGYTF.